Sequencing of this T cell receptor (beta chain) was carried out in a study of beta chain features in type 1 diabetes. As for the study in general: Patients and healthy donors were similar in age, gender and cell yields. Study results and limitations: Patients with type 1 diabetes carried fewer insertions and had more deletions at their VDJ junctions.

What was sequenced were expressed TCRB transcripts, since all of the isolated RNA had been reverse transcribed. Only in-frame clones appear in the TCRdb table, and some are missing; sequencing was by immunoSEQ multiplex PCR. The sample comprises about 320,000 clones, less than 15% of which are singletons, and roughly 7% rests with the top ten. This clone showed up many times. Its target is not known. The source is a man aged 25-45 years in good health. The sample was central memory CD4+ T cells from blood.

In DNA form, the CDR3 reads TGTGCCAGCAGCCAAGACCAAGGTCGGTCGTTTGAGCAGTTCTTC. As protein: CASSQDQGRSFEQFF. The rearrangement joins TRBV14 to TRBJ2-1; D not resolved. CDR1 SGHDN and CDR2 FVKESK come from the germline V gene. CDR3 length equals 15 residues. The V and J ends lost 0 bases and 9 bases respectively, with 15 bases between them.